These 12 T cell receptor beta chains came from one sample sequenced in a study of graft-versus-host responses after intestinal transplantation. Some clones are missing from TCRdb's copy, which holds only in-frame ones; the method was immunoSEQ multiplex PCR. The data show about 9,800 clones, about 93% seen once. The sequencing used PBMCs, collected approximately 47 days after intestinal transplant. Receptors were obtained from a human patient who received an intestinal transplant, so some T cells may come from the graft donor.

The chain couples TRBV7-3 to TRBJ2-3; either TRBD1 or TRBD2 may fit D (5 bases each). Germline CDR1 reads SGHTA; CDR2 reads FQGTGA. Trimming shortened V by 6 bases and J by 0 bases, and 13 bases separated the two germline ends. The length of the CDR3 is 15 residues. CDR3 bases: TGTGCCAGCAGTCTAGTCGAGGGGAGCACAGATACGCAGTATTTT. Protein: CASSLVEGSTDTQYF. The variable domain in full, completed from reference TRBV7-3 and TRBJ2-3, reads GAGVSQTPSNKVTEKGKYVELRCDPISGHTALYWYRQSLGQGPEFLIYFQGTGAADDSGLPNDRFFAVRPEGSVSTLKIQRTERGDSAVYLCASSLVEGSTDTQYFGPGTRLTVL.

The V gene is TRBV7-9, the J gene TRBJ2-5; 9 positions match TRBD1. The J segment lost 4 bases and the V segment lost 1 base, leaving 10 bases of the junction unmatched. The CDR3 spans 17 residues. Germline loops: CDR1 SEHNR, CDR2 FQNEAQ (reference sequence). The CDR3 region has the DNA TGTGCCAGCAGCTTAGTCCCATTGGACAGGGGTGGAGAGACCCAGTACTTC. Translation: CASSLVPLDRGGETQYF. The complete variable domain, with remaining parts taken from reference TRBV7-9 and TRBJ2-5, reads DTGVSQNPRHKITKRGQNVTFRCDPISEHNRLYWYRQTLGQGPEFLTYFQNEAQLEKSRLLSDRFSAERPKGSFSTLEIQRTEQGDSAMYLCASSLVPLDRGGETQYFGPGTRLLVL.

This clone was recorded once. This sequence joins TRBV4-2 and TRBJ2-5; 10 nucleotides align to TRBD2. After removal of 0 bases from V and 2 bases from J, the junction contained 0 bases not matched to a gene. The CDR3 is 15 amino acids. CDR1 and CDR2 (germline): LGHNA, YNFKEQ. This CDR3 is CASSQEAGGQETQYF. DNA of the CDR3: TGTGCCAGCAGCCAAGAAGCGGGAGGGCAAGAGACCCAGTACTTC.

The CDR3 reads CASSEWGGRGDYEQYF. In DNA, the CDR3 is TGCGCCAGCAGTGAGTGGGGCGGGAGGGGGGACTACGAGCAGTACTTC. The V gene is TRBV10-2, the J gene TRBJ2-7; 9 nucleotides agree with TRBD2. The CDR3 runs to 16 residues. Germline loops: CDR1 WSHSY, CDR2 SAAADI. The V gene end was trimmed by 1 base and the J gene end by 3 bases; junction bases not matched to a gene: 7.

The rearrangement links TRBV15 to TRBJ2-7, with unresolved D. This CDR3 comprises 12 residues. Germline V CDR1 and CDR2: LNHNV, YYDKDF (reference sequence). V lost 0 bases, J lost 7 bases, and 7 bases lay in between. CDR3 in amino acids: CATSRDCWEQYF. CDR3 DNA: TGTGCCACCAGCAGAGATTGTTGGGAGCAGTACTTC.

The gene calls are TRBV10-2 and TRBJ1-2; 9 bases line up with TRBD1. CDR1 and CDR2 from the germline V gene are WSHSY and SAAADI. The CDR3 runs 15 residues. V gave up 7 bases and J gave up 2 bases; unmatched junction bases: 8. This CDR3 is CASNRDRDANYGYTF. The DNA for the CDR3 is TGCGCCAGCAACAGGGACAGGGACGCGAACTATGGCTACACCTTC.

The CDR3 loop reads CAWNRAGGDTQYF. The CDR3, as DNA: TGTGCCTGGAACAGGGCCGGGGGAGATACGCAGTATTTT. The rearrangement links TRBV30 to TRBJ2-3, with D perhaps assigned TRBD1 or TRBD2 (6 bases each). The germline V gene encodes CDR1 GTSNPN and CDR2 SVGIG (reference sequence). The CDR3 consists of 13 residues. Trimming cost V 4 bases and J 5 bases, with 13 bases left between them.

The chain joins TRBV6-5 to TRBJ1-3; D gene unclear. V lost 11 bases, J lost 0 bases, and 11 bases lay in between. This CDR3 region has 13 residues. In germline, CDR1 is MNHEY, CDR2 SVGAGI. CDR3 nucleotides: TGTGCCTCCACGGGTCTCTCTGGAAACACCATATATTTT. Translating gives CASTGLSGNTIYF.

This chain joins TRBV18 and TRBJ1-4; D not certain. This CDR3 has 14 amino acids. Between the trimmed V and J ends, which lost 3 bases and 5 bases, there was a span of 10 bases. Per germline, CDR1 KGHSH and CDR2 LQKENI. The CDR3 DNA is TGTGCCAGCTCACCGACGGCCTTAAATGAAAAACTGTTTTTT. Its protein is CASSPTALNEKLFF.

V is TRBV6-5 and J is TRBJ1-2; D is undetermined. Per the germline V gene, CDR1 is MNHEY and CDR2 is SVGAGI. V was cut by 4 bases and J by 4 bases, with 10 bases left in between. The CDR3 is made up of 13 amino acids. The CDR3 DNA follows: TGTGCCAGCAGTTTTGGTGGGCTCTATGGCTACACCTTC. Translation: CASSFGGLYGYTF.

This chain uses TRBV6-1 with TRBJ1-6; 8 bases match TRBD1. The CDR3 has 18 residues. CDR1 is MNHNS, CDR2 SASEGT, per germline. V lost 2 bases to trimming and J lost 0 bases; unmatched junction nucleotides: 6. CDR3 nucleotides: TGTGCCAGCAGTGAAACCAGGGGGCCGGACTCCTATAATTCACCCCTCCACTTT. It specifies CASSETRGPDSYNSPLHF.

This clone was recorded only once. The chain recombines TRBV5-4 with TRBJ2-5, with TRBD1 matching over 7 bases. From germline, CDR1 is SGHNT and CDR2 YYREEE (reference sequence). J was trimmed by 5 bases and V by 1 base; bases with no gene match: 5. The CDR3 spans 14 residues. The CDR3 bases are TGTGCCAGCAGCTTGACAGGGGAGAGGGAGACCCAGTACTTC. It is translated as CASSLTGERETQYF.